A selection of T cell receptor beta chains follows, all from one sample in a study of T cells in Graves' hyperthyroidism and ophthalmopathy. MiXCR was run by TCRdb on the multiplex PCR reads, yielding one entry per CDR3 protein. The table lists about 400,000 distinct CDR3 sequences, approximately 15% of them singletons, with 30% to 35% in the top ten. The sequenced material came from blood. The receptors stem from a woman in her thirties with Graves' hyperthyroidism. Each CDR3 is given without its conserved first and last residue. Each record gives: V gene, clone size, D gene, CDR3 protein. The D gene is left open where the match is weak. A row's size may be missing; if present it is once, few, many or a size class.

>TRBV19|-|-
ASKPTGLQETQY
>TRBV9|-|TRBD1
ASSGGQGAGAGANVLT
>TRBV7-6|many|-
ASSFPPARRENSYEQY
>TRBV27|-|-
ASRPPAYNSPLH
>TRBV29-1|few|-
SVARGTSSGNTIY
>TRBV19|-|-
ASNNRWEVADTQY
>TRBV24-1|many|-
ATSGSGRTDTQY
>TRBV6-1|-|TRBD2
ASLPVPLAGLEQY
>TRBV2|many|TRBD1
ASSRDLGQGEQY
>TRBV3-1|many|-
ASSQEGMNTEAF
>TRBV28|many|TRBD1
ASSSGQGVRRTDTQY
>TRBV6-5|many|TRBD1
ASSYSWTGGQETQY
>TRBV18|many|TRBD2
ASSPLTSGKGYEQY
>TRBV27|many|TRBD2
ASSPIAGGYNEQF
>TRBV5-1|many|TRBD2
ASSPGGINYNEQF
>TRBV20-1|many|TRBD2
SALAGESYNEQF
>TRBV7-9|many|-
ASSPADPVPMKFSYNEQF
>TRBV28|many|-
ASGQTGADTQY
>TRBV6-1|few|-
ASSYGVSGPYNEQF
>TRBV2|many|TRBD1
ASSAGTGSQANYGYT
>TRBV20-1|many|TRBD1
SARDGGQGGYEQY
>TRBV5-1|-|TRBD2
ASRPGTMLENEQF
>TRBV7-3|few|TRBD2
ASSPRTSGRAGTGELF
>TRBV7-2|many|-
ASSLAVGFQETQY
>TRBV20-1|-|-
SAPGLPTYEQY
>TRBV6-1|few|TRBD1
ASTPRQGSPYEQY
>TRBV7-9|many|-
ASSLSGAEEQY
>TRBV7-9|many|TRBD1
ASSPGTGREETQY
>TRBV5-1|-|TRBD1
ASSRQGWEQY
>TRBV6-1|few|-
ASNYADTNGAF
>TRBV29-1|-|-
SVGVWNTEAF
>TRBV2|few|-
ASSPSDSSYNSPLH
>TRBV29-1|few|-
SVDDLYSEQF
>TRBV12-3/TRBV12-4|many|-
ASRTGQSNTGELF
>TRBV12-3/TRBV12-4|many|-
ACRLGTDTQY
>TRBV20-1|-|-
SARDGGGAFSPLH
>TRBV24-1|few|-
ATSGAAADFQETQY
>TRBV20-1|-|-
KCRSRYEQY
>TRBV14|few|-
ASSSIGAVLYNEQF
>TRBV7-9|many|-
ASSTHLPEAF
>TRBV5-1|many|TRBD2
ASSPLAGGPDTQY
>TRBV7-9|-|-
ASSVSDGNTEAF
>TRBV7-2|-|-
ASSLVGNMNTGAF
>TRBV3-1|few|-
ASSQVRTVSVYEQY
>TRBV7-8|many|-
ASSLEVRARETQY